Listed here are 32 T cell receptor beta chains from one sample, sequenced in a study of blood T cells in healthy people across ages. A sample-barcoded 5' primer and a J-beta primer mix were used in a second PCR of roughly 6 to 11 cycles. TCRdb analysed the 5' RACE reads with MiXCR anew, one entry per CDR3 protein. The sample contains 700,000 to 850,000 distinct CDR3 sequences, about 34% of which appear only once. Sequencing was carried out using blood. These receptors originate from a man between 18 and 35 years old in good health.

This clonotype has more than one count but fewer than ten. The chain recombines TRBV12-3 or TRBV12-4 with TRBJ1-2, with D uncertain. The length of the CDR3 is 11 residues. Trimming left V 3 bases short and J 7 bases short, with 6 bases between. The CDR3 sequence: CASSFLAGYTF. The DNA for the CDR3 is TGTGCCAGCAGTTTCTTAGCTGGCTACACCTTC.

This clonotype was observed a handful of times. The chain carries TRBV18 and TRBJ2-7, with 12 bases aligning to TRBD2. V shed 6 bases, J shed 0 bases, and the junction held 6 bases outside the gene matches. The CDR3 is 16 residues long. Germline CDR1 KGHSH, CDR2 LQKENI. CDR3 in DNA: TGTGCCAGCTCTCCTTCGACTAGCGGGAGCTCCTACGAGCAGTACTTC. The encoded protein is CASSPSTSGSSYEQYF.

The sample holds a few counts of this clonotype. The chain uses TRBV4-3 and TRBJ1-5; D uncertain. CDR1 and CDR2 (germline): LGHNA, YSLEER. Trimming took 1 base from V and 8 from J, leaving 9 bases between them. The CDR3 sequence is 13 residues long. CDR3: CASSQGDSKPQHF. The DNA for the CDR3 is TGCGCCAGCAGCCAAGGTGACTCGAAGCCCCAGCATTTT.

This clonotype was seen at least ten times. Because it lacks the conserved phenylalanine or tryptophan at the end, this CDR3 is likely a read error. The DNA is omitted, as the CDR3 cannot be located on it reliably, and the CDR3 follows TCRdb's listing. This chain uses TRBV12-3 or TRBV12-4 with TRBJ2-1; the D call in the table, TRBD1, was not verified against the DNA. The CDR3 is 13 amino acids in total, end residues counted. CDR3 amino acids: CASSFGAGYTFGS.

The V call is TRBV4-1, the J call TRBJ2-3; the D call may be TRBD1 or TRBD2 (5 bases each). The CDR3 covers 15 residues. With 1 base removed from V and 4 bases from J, the gap between germline ends came to 12 bases. Germline assignment: CDR1 MGHRA and CDR2 YSYEKL. As DNA, the CDR3 is TGCGCCAGCAGCCAAGGGGGCGGGTTCGCAGATACGCAGTATTTT. Encoded protein: CASSQGGGFADTQYF.

The chain links TRBV7-2 to TRBJ2-1; D assignment may be TRBD1 or TRBD2 (5 bases each). The CDR3 is 17 amino acids. Germline-derived CDR1 and CDR2 are SGHTA and FQGNSA. V dropped 2 bases and J dropped 1 base, with 15 bases sitting between them. CDR3 DNA sequence: TGTGCCAGCAGCTTAAACGGGGCTAGCCAATCCTACAATGAGCAGTTCTTC. Translated: CASSLNGASQSYNEQFF.

This clonotype has just a few counts. A much larger clone differs from this one at a single base, so this may be a read error. This chain uses TRBV7-9 with TRBJ2-7; the match to TRBD1 covers 10 bases. J gave up 6 bases and V 1 base, and 3 bases lay outside the gene matches. Germline V gene sequence: CDR1 SEHNR, CDR2 FQNEAQ (reference sequence). The CDR3 contains 14 residues. The CDR3 DNA sequence: TGTGCCAGCAGCTTAGGACAGGGGGCTTCCGAGCAGTACTTC. Its translation is CASSLGQGASEQYF.

This clonotype was counted only a few times. This sequence joins TRBV5-4 and TRBJ1-4; 7 bases are shared with TRBD1. Germline lookup yields CDR1 SGHNT and CDR2 YYREEE (reference sequence). This CDR3 contains 14 residues. With 4 bases clipped from V and 5 bases from J, the junction kept 5 bases outside the gene matches. The CDR3: CASSRDSQNEKLFF. CDR3 coding DNA: TGTGCCAGCAGCAGGGACAGCCAGAATGAAAAACTGTTTTTT.

A few counts support this clonotype. The chain joins TRBV12-3 or TRBV12-4 to TRBJ2-1; D gene uncertain. Trimming removed 2 bases from V and 7 bases from J, with 15 bases in between. The CDR3 contains 15 residues. Written as DNA, the CDR3 is TGTGCCAGCAGTTTAAATTACGGGCCTTCTAATGAGCAGTTCTTC. The encoded protein is CASSLNYGPSNEQFF.

The chain has TRBV5-1 and TRBJ1-6, with unresolved D. This CDR3 contains 13 residues. In germline, CDR1 is SGHRS, CDR2 YFSETQ. V shed 5 bases and J shed 8 bases, with 11 bases lying between them. CDR3: CASRLAEDSPLHF. CDR3 bases: TGCGCCAGCAGGCTAGCGGAAGATTCACCCCTCCACTTT. Full variable domain (remainder filled in from reference TRBV5-1 and TRBJ1-6): KAGVTQTPRYLIKTRGQQVTLSCSPISGHRSVSWYQQTPGQGLQFLFEYFSETQRNKGNFPGRFSGRQFSNSRSEMNVSTLELGDSALYLCASRLAEDSPLHFGNGTRLTVT.

The genes are TRBV25-1 and TRBJ1-2, with no clear D. Germline V gene sequence: CDR1 MGHDK, CDR2 SYGVNS. The CDR3 sequence is 13 residues long. V was cut by 3 bases and J by 5 bases, with 10 bases left in between. CDR3 in amino acids: CASSDQRRYGYTF. CDR3 DNA sequence: TGTGCCAGCAGTGACCAGAGGAGGTATGGCTACACCTTC.

This clonotype was seen only a few times. The rearrangement links TRBV7-2 to TRBJ2-1; D gene uncertain. The CDR3 runs to 11 residues. V was trimmed by 5 bases and J by 6 bases, leaving 5 bases between them. The germline V gene encodes CDR1 SGHTA and CDR2 FQGNSA. DNA of the CDR3: TGTGCCAGCAGCAATTTCAATGAGCAGTTCTTC. Protein product: CASSNFNEQFF. Full variable domain (missing parts from reference TRBV7-2 and TRBJ2-1): GAGVSQSPSNKVTEKGKDVELRCDPISGHTALYWYRQSLGQGLEFLIYFQGNSAPDKSGLPSDRFSAERTGGSVSTLTIQRTQQEDSAVYLCASSNFNEQFFGPGTRLTVL.

There are a few counts of this clonotype. The chain combines TRBV6-5 with TRBJ1-1; tentative D call: TRBD1 (5 bases). Germline V gene sequence: CDR1 MNHEY, CDR2 SVGAGI. Trimming cost V 8 bases and J 5 bases, with 21 bases left between them. CDR3 size: 15 residues. CDR3 residues: CASSPGGRTWTEAFF. The CDR3 bases are TGTGCCAGCTCGCCGGGGGGACGAACGTGGACTGAAGCTTTCTTT.

This clonotype was counted at least ten times. The chain carries TRBV12-3 or TRBV12-4 and TRBJ1-1; D gene uncertain. The CDR3 runs to 11 residues. V gave up 8 bases and J gave up 5 bases, with 9 bases separating them. CDR3: CASSGGTEAFF. For the CDR3, the DNA is TGTGCCAGCTCGGGTGGGACTGAAGCTTTCTTT.

The chain combines TRBV4-3 with TRBJ1-6; weak D call: TRBD1 (6 bases). The germline CDR1 and CDR2 sequences are LGHNA and YSLEER. The CDR3 has 15 amino acids. Trimming shortened V by 0 bases and J by 10 bases, and 13 bases separated the two germline ends. The CDR3 protein is CASSQDRGSGSPLHF. For the CDR3, the DNA is TGCGCCAGCAGCCAAGATAGGGGGTCTGGGTCACCCCTCCACTTT.

This chain joins TRBV7-2 and TRBJ1-5; D not certain. The CDR3 length is 15 residues. Per germline, CDR1 SGHTA and CDR2 FQGNSA. Trimming left V 2 bases short and J 9 bases short, with 17 bases between. The DNA for the CDR3 is TGTGCCAGCAGCTTATCAAGAGCCCCTGAGGGGCCCCAGCATTTT. Protein product: CASSLSRAPEGPQHF.

The sample holds a few counts of this clonotype. The chain recombines TRBV20-1 with TRBJ2-5; D might be TRBD1 (6 bases). Trimming shortened V by 6 bases and J by 3 bases, and 20 bases separated the two germline ends. In germline, CDR1 is DFQATT, CDR2 SNEGSKA (reference sequence). The CDR3 totals 15 residues. This CDR3 reads CSATPARDIEETQYF. In nucleotides, the CDR3 is TGCAGTGCGACTCCCGCCCGGGACATCGAAGAGACCCAGTACTTC.

The chain employs TRBV20-1 and TRBJ2-3; D ambiguous. The CDR3 runs to 14 residues. CDR1 and CDR2 from the germline V gene are DFQATT and SNEGSKA (reference sequence). V was shortened by 6 bases and J by 4 bases, with 17 bases between the two germline ends. The CDR3: CSAESLRYADTQYF. In DNA form, the CDR3 reads TGCAGTGCCGAGAGTCTACGTTACGCAGATACGCAGTATTTT.

The chain has TRBV7-9 and TRBJ1-5, with D perhaps matching TRBD1 (5 bases). The germline CDR1 and CDR2 sequences are SEHNR and FQNEAQ (reference sequence). V gave up 1 base and J gave up 4 bases, with 14 bases separating them. The length of the CDR3 is 16 residues. The CDR3: CASSLGGADANQPQHF. As DNA, the CDR3 is TGTGCCAGCAGCTTAGGTGGGGCCGACGCTAATCAGCCCCAGCATTTT.

The chain couples TRBV20-1 to TRBJ2-1, with 11 bases fitting TRBD2. The trim removed 5 bases at V and 7 bases at J, leaving 10 bases unmatched. CDR1 and CDR2 from the germline V gene are DFQATT and SNEGSKA (reference sequence). CDR3 length: 15 residues. The CDR3 reads CSAPRGSGGGNEQFF. The CDR3 bases are TGCAGTGCTCCCCGGGGTAGCGGGGGGGGTAATGAGCAGTTCTTC.

With regard to this clonotype: This may be a read error, as it is one base from a much larger clone. The chain recombines TRBV10-3 with TRBJ1-4, with a tentative D call TRBD1 (6 bases). The CDR3 consists of 17 residues. Looked up from germline, CDR1 is ENHRY and CDR2 is SYGVKD. The CDR3 loop reads CVISPLGGAGANEKLFF. CDR3 DNA sequence: TGTGTCATCAGTCCCTTAGGGGGGGCTGGGGCTAATGAAAAACTGTTTTTT.

This clonotype appeared a few times. V and J are TRBV5-1 and TRBJ2-5; 7 bases are shared with TRBD1. V was pared by 6 bases and J by 4 bases, with 12 bases of the junction left unmatched. Germline loops: CDR1 SGHRS, CDR2 YFSETQ. This CDR3 has 15 residues. Here the CDR3 reads CASTLGQPSGETQYF. As DNA, the CDR3 is TGCGCCAGCACCCTGGGACAGCCCTCGGGAGAGACCCAGTACTTC.

The V call is TRBV7-2, the J call TRBJ1-2, with TRBD1 as a possible D gene (5 bases). The CDR3 extends over 15 amino acids. Germline CDR1 reads SGHTA; CDR2 reads FQGNSA. V was trimmed by 0 bases and J by 2 bases, leaving 10 bases between them. CDR3 in amino acids: CASSLAKGQNYGYTF. DNA of the CDR3: TGTGCCAGCAGCTTAGCGAAGGGGCAGAACTATGGCTACACCTTC.

The V call is TRBV4-1, the J call TRBJ1-1; D not resolved. With 0 bases removed from V and 0 bases from J, the gap between germline ends came to 5 bases. CDR3 size: 14 residues. From germline, CDR1 is MGHRA and CDR2 YSYEKL. CDR3 protein: CASSQERVNTEAFF. In DNA, the CDR3 is TGCGCCAGCAGCCAAGAGAGGGTGAACACTGAAGCTTTCTTT.

The V gene is TRBV12-5, the J gene TRBJ2-7, with TRBD1 identical over 8 bases. Germline CDR1 LGHNT, CDR2 FRNRAP. This CDR3 contains 14 residues. The V gene end was trimmed by 5 bases and the J gene end by 7 bases; junction bases not matched to a gene: 10. The CDR3 region has the DNA TGTGCTAGTGGTGCCCGTTTGGACAGGGATGAGCAGTACTTC. Translation gives CASGARLDRDEQYF.

The rearrangement links TRBV4-3 to TRBJ2-1, with 10 bases aligning to TRBD2. J gave up 9 bases and V 6 bases, and 11 bases lay outside the gene matches. The CDR3 sequence is 15 residues long. CDR1 and CDR2 from the germline V gene are LGHNA and YSLEER. DNA of the CDR3: TGCGCCAGCAGGAAGATAGCGGGGGGAAACCGTGAGCAGTTCTTC. Protein product: CASRKIAGGNREQFF.

This clonotype was picked up one time. This chain links TRBV4-1 with TRBJ1-4; a possible D gene is TRBD1 (5 bases). Trimming removed 4 bases at V and 4 bases at J, with 10 bases between. Looked up from germline, CDR1 is MGHRA and CDR2 is YSYEKL. The CDR3 covers 14 residues. CDR3 DNA sequence: TGCGCCAGCAGCCGGGAAGGGGTTAATGAAAAACTGTTTTTT. Its protein product is CASSREGVNEKLFF.

In this sample, this clonotype turned up a few times. V is TRBV5-1 and J is TRBJ2-3; possible D gene TRBD2, 5 bases. Germline loops: CDR1 SGHRS, CDR2 YFSETQ. V lost 2 bases and J 2 bases, leaving 12 bases between the germline ends. CDR3 length equals 15 residues. The CDR3 here is CASSFLARDTDTQYF. CDR3 nucleotides: TGCGCCAGCAGCTTCTTAGCGAGGGACACAGATACGCAGTATTTT.

There are a few counts of this clonotype. The V and J genes are TRBV18 and TRBJ1-1; a possible D gene is TRBD1 (5 bases). V lost 0 bases, J lost 11 bases, and 13 bases lay in between. Per germline, CDR1 KGHSH and CDR2 LQKENI. The CDR3 runs 13 residues. CDR3 coding DNA: TGTGCCAGCTCACCACCGACGGGGGGGTTGGCTTTCTTT. Residues: CASSPPTGGLAFF. The complete variable domain, with remaining parts taken from reference TRBV18 and TRBJ1-1, reads NAGVMQNPRHLVRRRGQEARLRCSPMKGHSHVYWYRQLPEEGLKFMVYLQKENIIDESGMPKERFSAEFPKEGPSILRIQQVVRGDSAAYFCASSPPTGGLAFFGQGTRLTVV.

This clonotype was seen more than once but under ten times. The V call is TRBV20-1, the J call TRBJ1-5; TRBD1 might be the D (5 bases). Per the germline V gene, CDR1 is DFQATT and CDR2 is SNEGSKA (reference sequence). With 6 bases removed from V and 1 base from J, the gap between germline ends came to 19 bases. The CDR3 is 16 residues long. For the CDR3, the DNA is TGCAGTGCGCAATTGGGGGGACTCTACAGCAATCAGCCCCAGCATTTT. Residues: CSAQLGGLYSNQPQHF.

This clonotype showed up many times. V usage is TRBV4-3 and J usage is TRBJ2-1; 11 positions agree with TRBD1. The germline CDR1 and CDR2 sequences are LGHNA and YSLEER. The length of the CDR3 is 18 residues. J was trimmed by 7 bases and V by 2 bases; bases with no gene match: 13. The CDR3 DNA reads as TGCGCCAGCAGCCAAAAAATATACGGGACAGGGGGGAAGAATGAGCAGTTCTTC. Translation: CASSQKIYGTGGKNEQFF.

This clonotype was observed a few times. Compared with germline, one end of the junction differs, possibly owing to a read error. V and J are TRBV6-2 or TRBV6-3 and TRBJ1-6; TRBD1 matches 8 bases. The CDR3 loop spans 14 amino acids. Germline V lookup: CDR1 MNHEY, CDR2 SVGEGT. CDR3 amino acids: CASRMGTGHSPFHF. CDR3 sequence (DNA): TGTGCCAGCAGAATGGGGACAGGACATTCACCCTTCCACTTT.